This TCR beta chain was sequenced in a study of T cell changes during pregnancy in multiple sclerosis. V was clipped by 3 bases and J by 4 bases, with 7 bases between them. The germline V gene encodes CDR1 SEHNR and CDR2 FQNEAQ (reference sequence). CDR3 length: 13 residues. Repertoires were generated with immunoSEQ multiplex PCR, while TCRdb's copy carries only in-frame clones and drops some. This sample has tens of thousands of clones, with 85% to 95% found just once. This clonotype originated in a female donor with multiple sclerosis, enrolled in a pregnancy study. The chain combines TRBV7-9 with TRBJ1-5; D is undetermined. Here the sequenced sample was CD4+ T cells from peripheral blood mononuclear cells, taken in the third trimester of pregnancy. The CDR3 protein is CASSFGQNQPQHF. CDR3 sequence (DNA): TGTGCCAGCAGCTTTGGCCAGAATCAGCCCCAGCATTTT.